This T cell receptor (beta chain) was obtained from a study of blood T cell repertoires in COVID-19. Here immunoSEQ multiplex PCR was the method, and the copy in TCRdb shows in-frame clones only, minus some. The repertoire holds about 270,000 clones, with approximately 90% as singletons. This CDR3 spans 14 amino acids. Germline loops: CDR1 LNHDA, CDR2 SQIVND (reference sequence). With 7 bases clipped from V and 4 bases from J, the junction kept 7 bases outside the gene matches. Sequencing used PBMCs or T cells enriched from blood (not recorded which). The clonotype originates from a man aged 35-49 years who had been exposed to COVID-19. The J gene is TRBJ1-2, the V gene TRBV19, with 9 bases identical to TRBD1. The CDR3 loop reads CASISTGGVYGYTF. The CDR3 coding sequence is TGTGCCAGTATCTCGACAGGGGGAGTCTATGGCTACACCTTC.